This is a list of T cell receptor beta chains from one sample in a study of post-analysis software for immune sequencing data. TCRdb used MiXCR to reprocess the PCR reads, holding one entry per CDR3 protein. The repertoire holds roughly 670,000 distinct CDR3 sequences, with around 60% as singletons. Sequencing was performed on blood. The receptors come from a girl aged 2-10 years with multiple sclerosis. Each CDR3 is given with its conserved first and last residue. The D gene is left open where the match is weak. Size is stated for part of the rows, as once, few or many counts, or as a class when the clone is expanded.

j_gene,d_gene,v_gene,abundance,CDR3nt,CDR3aa
TRBJ1-2,NA,TRBV12-3/TRBV12-4,NA,TGTGCCAGCTCTCAGAGGCGCGGAGGCTATGGCTACACCTTC,CASSQRRGGYGYTF
TRBJ2-1,NA,TRBV30,few,TGTGCCTGGGTACTAGGGGACAATGAGCAGTTCTTC,CAWVLGDNEQFF
TRBJ2-3,TRBD2,TRBV24-1,NA,TGTGCCACCAGTCGACTGGGACGAGCGGGGAAGACAGATACGCAGTATTTT,CATSRLGRAGKTDTQYF
TRBJ2-1,NA,TRBV4-3,NA,TGCGCCAGCAGCCAAGGACGGACGGCTTACAATGAGCAGTTCTTC,CASSQGRTAYNEQFF
TRBJ1-1,NA,TRBV6-2/TRBV6-3,NA,TGTGCCAGCAGTTATTGGTGGGAAACTGAAGCTTTCTTT,CASSYWWETEAFF
TRBJ2-1,TRBD1,TRBV4-3,NA,TGCGCCAGCAGCCAAAAAATTTCCGGGACAGGGTCCTACAATGAGCAGTTCTTC,CASSQKISGTGSYNEQFF
TRBJ2-5,TRBD1,TRBV29-1,few,TGCAGCGTTTTCGACAGGGGCGGCCAGTACTTC,CSVFDRGGQYF
TRBJ1-5,NA,TRBV9,NA,TGTGCCAGCAGCGGGGACGGCGGGAGCAATCAGCCCCAGCATTTT,CASSGDGGSNQPQHF
TRBJ2-7,TRBD2,TRBV27,few,TGTGCCAGCAGTTTGAGTAGCGGGACCTCCTACGAGCAGTACTTC,CASSLSSGTSYEQYF
TRBJ2-3,NA,TRBV20-1,NA,TGCAGTGCTAGACCTATCCCTCGGACTAATACCACAGATACGCAGTATTTT,CSARPIPRTNTTDTQYF
TRBJ2-3,NA,TRBV12-3/TRBV12-4,NA,TGTGCCAGCAGTCCAACTAGTGCAGATACGCAGTATTTT,CASSPTSADTQYF
TRBJ2-3,NA,TRBV6-6,few,TGTGCCAGCAGTTATAGAGAAGCGGCCAGCACAGATACGCAGTATTTT,CASSYREAASTDTQYF
TRBJ1-1,TRBD1,TRBV6-1,NA,TGTGCCAGCATCGAGACAGGGACTCGTCAAGCTTTCTTT,CASIETGTRQAFF
TRBJ2-7,NA,TRBV29-1,NA,TGCAGCGTTGAAGGGGACAAACCCTACGAGCAGTACTTC,CSVEGDKPYEQYF
TRBJ2-3,TRBD1,TRBV7-7,few,TGTGCCAGCAGCGCCCGACAGGGGCGATTCACAGATACGCAGTATTTT,CASSARQGRFTDTQYF
TRBJ1-2,NA,TRBV20-1,NA,TGCAGTGGTGGCGTGGGATCCGGCTACACCTTC,CSGGVGSGYTF
TRBJ2-1,TRBD1,TRBV10-2,few,TGCGCCAGCAGACCGGACAGGGATAGAGACAATGAGCAGTTCTTC,CASRPDRDRDNEQFF
TRBJ2-7,NA,TRBV5-5,once,TGTGCCAGCAGCTTGGTTGTGTGTGGCGAGCAGTACTTC,CASSLVVCGEQYF
TRBJ2-4,TRBD1,TRBV2,NA,TGTGCCAGCAGACAGGGGGCAGGGAGCATTCAGTACTTC,CASRQGAGSIQYF
TRBJ1-1,NA,TRBV29-1,NA,TGCAGCGTTTGGACGGTCATGAACACTGAAGCTTTCTTT,CSVWTVMNTEAFF
TRBJ1-2,NA,TRBV12-3/TRBV12-4,NA,TGTGCCAGCAGCACGGACATTAACTATGGCTGCACCTTC,CASSTDINYGCTF
TRBJ2-5,NA,TRBV21-1,NA,TGTGCCAGCAGCAAAAGGAACGGACTTTTCCAAGAGACCCAGTACTTC,CASSKRNGLFQETQYF
TRBJ2-6,NA,TRBV14,NA,TGTGCCAGCAGCCAACCTGGGGCCAACGTCCTGACTTTC,CASSQPGANVLTF
TRBJ2-5,NA,TRBV29-1,NA,TGCAGCGCCCCCCGGGGCACAGGGGAGACCCAGTACTTC,CSAPRGTGETQYF
TRBJ2-1,TRBD1,TRBV19,NA,TGTGCCACTGATCTCGGGACAGGGACCTACAATGAGCAGTTCTTC,CATDLGTGTYNEQFF
TRBJ2-7,TRBD2,TRBV20-1,NA,TGCAGTGCTAGGGGGCTAGCGGGACCCCACGAGCAGTACTTC,CSARGLAGPHEQYF
TRBJ2-7,NA,TRBV25-1,few,TGTGCCAGCAGTGAACGGTGGACCTACGAGCAGTACTTC,CASSERWTYEQYF
TRBJ2-7,NA,TRBV2,NA,TGTGCCAGCAGAGGGACCGACCCGTCCTACGAGCAGTACTTC,CASRGTDPSYEQYF
TRBJ2-7,NA,TRBV7-2,NA,TGTGCCAGCAGCTTACTCCCGGGACCCAACGAGCAGTACTTC,CASSLLPGPNEQYF
TRBJ2-7,TRBD1,TRBV7-9,NA,TGTGCCAGCGCCAGACAGGGTGTTATCTACGAGCAGTACTTC,CASARQGVIYEQYF
TRBJ1-1,NA,TRBV4-1,NA,TGCGCCAGCAGCCAAGATGAGGGCAGCAAACTTAGCGGGAACACTGAAGCTTTCTTT,CASSQDEGSKLSGNTEAFF
TRBJ2-3,NA,TRBV20-1,NA,TGCAGTGCACTACTTGATACGCAGTATTTT,CSALLDTQYF
TRBJ1-2,NA,TRBV20-1,NA,TGCAGTGCCGTGACGGCAAACTATGGCTACACCTTC,CSAVTANYGYTF
TRBJ2-1,NA,TRBV10-1,once,TGCGCCAGCAGTGAGCCCTTTCACGAGCAGTTCTTC,CASSEPFHEQFF
TRBJ2-1,NA,TRBV7-2,NA,TGTGCCAGCAGCTTTATGACGGGGCCTGGCAATGAGCAGTTCTTC,CASSFMTGPGNEQFF
TRBJ2-3,TRBD2,TRBV20-1,NA,TGCAGTGCTAGTCCGGCTAGCGGGAGAGATGTCACAGATACGCAGTATTTT,CSASPASGRDVTDTQYF
TRBJ1-1,NA,TRBV7-8,NA,TGTGCCAGCACCTTGTCTCTACAGAACACTGAAGCTTTCTTT,CASTLSLQNTEAFF
TRBJ2-1,NA,TRBV7-6,few,TGTGCCAGCAGTTCCCCTCTAGTCCGGGCCTACAATGAGCAGTTCTTC,CASSSPLVRAYNEQFF
TRBJ2-3,NA,TRBV27,NA,TGTGCCAGCAGTCGTAGCGGCCATCCCGGGGATACGCAGTATTTT,CASSRSGHPGDTQYF
TRBJ2-7,TRBD2,TRBV6-2/TRBV6-3,NA,TGTGCCAGCAGTTCGACTAGCGGCGGCCTCTCCTACGAGCAGTACTTC,CASSSTSGGLSYEQYF
TRBJ2-3,NA,TRBV5-1,NA,TGCGCCAGCAGCTTGGCGGCTAGAGGTGGAGATACGCAGTATTTT,CASSLAARGGDTQYF
TRBJ2-3,TRBD2,TRBV5-1,once,TGCGCCAGCAGCTTTCTAGCGGACCTCACAGATACGCAGTATTTT,CASSFLADLTDTQYF
TRBJ2-7,TRBD2,TRBV5-1,few,TGCGCCAGCAGCTTGGACGGCCAGGGAGGGGTTTACGAGCAGTACTTC,CASSLDGQGGVYEQYF
TRBJ1-2,NA,TRBV3-1,NA,TGTGCCAGCAGCCAAGATTGGGGGAAAGGGAGCTATGACTACACCTTC,CASSQDWGKGSYDYTF
TRBJ2-1,NA,TRBV20-1,NA,TGCAGTGCTAGAGATTTTCGCGGGGTAGGCTCCTACAATGAGCAGTTCTTC,CSARDFRGVGSYNEQFF
TRBJ2-3,NA,TRBV5-1,NA,TGCGCCAGCAGCTTGGATGGTAGCACCTCGGATACGCAGTATTTT,CASSLDGSTSDTQYF
TRBJ1-1,NA,TRBV7-9,few,TGTGCCAGCAGCTTCATACACTTTAAAAAGGGACGGCAGAACACTGAAGCTTTCTTT,CASSFIHFKKGRQNTEAFF
TRBJ2-5,TRBD1,TRBV5-1,NA,TGCGCCAGCAGCGCATTGGGACAGGAGGAGACCCAGTACTTC,CASSALGQEETQYF
TRBJ2-2,TRBD2,TRBV7-2,few,TGTGCCAGCAGCTTAATCCTAGCGGGAGCCGGGGAGCTGTTTTTT,CASSLILAGAGELFF
TRBJ2-5,NA,TRBV2,NA,TGTGCCAGCAGTGACGGGGCGGGAACTCAAGAGACCCAGTACTTC,CASSDGAGTQETQYF
TRBJ1-5,NA,TRBV6-5,NA,TGTGCCAGCAGTTACCACCGTTCCAATCAGCCCCAGCATTTT,CASSYHRSNQPQHF
TRBJ2-7,NA,TRBV6-2/TRBV6-3,NA,TGTGCCAGCAGGCAACCCGACCCTTCAAACCACGAGCAGTACTTC,CASRQPDPSNHEQYF
TRBJ1-5,TRBD1,TRBV6-6,NA,TGTGCCAGCAGTAATACAGGGGGCAGGCAGCCCCAGCATTTT,CASSNTGGRQPQHF
TRBJ1-1,NA,TRBV15,NA,TGTGCCACACGACAGCCTCCGAACACTGAAGCTTTCTTT,CATRQPPNTEAFF
TRBJ1-2,TRBD1,TRBV29-1,NA,TGCAGCGTGAGTCAGGGGGCTTCGGAAGGCTACACCTTC,CSVSQGASEGYTF
TRBJ1-1,NA,TRBV7-3,NA,TGTGCCAGCAGCGCCGCTGCAGGGACAACTGAAGCTTTCTTT,CASSAAAGTTEAFF
TRBJ2-7,TRBD1,TRBV29-1,NA,TGCAGCGTTGATGGGACAGGGATCGAGCAGTACTTC,CSVDGTGIEQYF
TRBJ2-3,NA,TRBV5-1,NA,TGCGCCAGCAGCTTAGGGGGGGGCGCGGTCGCAGATACGCAGTATTTT,CASSLGGGAVADTQYF